This T cell receptor (beta chain) was profiled in a study of untreated major depressive disorder. Findings and limits, study-wide: Differences in TRBV25-01 and TRBV02-01 usage did not reach significance. CD4+ T cells from depressed patients used TRBV05-01 (Vbeta 5.1) more often than controls. The small study sample limits how generally findings apply.

Sequenced by immunoSEQ multiplex PCR; TCRdb stores in-frame clones only, minus some. The sample lists about 27,000 clones; about 90% were seen once. A note on this clone: What it binds is not known.

Germline values: CDR1 SGHRS, CDR2 YFSETQ. Deletions cut 0 bases from V and 2 bases from J, with 12 bases between. CDR3 length: 16 amino acids. Patient depression severity was moderate to severe. No major medical conditions, Axis I/II comorbidities, regular medication, or illicit drugs. This receptor was obtained from a woman aged 30 to 39 with major depressive disorder. The sequenced sample was CD4+ T cells from PBMCs. The V gene is TRBV5-1, the J gene TRBJ2-1, with D possibly matching TRBD2 (7 bases). CDR3 sequence (DNA): TGCGCCAGCAGCTTGGCCGAGGGGGGGCCCTACAATGAGCAGTTCTTC. Amino acids: CASSLAEGGPYNEQFF.